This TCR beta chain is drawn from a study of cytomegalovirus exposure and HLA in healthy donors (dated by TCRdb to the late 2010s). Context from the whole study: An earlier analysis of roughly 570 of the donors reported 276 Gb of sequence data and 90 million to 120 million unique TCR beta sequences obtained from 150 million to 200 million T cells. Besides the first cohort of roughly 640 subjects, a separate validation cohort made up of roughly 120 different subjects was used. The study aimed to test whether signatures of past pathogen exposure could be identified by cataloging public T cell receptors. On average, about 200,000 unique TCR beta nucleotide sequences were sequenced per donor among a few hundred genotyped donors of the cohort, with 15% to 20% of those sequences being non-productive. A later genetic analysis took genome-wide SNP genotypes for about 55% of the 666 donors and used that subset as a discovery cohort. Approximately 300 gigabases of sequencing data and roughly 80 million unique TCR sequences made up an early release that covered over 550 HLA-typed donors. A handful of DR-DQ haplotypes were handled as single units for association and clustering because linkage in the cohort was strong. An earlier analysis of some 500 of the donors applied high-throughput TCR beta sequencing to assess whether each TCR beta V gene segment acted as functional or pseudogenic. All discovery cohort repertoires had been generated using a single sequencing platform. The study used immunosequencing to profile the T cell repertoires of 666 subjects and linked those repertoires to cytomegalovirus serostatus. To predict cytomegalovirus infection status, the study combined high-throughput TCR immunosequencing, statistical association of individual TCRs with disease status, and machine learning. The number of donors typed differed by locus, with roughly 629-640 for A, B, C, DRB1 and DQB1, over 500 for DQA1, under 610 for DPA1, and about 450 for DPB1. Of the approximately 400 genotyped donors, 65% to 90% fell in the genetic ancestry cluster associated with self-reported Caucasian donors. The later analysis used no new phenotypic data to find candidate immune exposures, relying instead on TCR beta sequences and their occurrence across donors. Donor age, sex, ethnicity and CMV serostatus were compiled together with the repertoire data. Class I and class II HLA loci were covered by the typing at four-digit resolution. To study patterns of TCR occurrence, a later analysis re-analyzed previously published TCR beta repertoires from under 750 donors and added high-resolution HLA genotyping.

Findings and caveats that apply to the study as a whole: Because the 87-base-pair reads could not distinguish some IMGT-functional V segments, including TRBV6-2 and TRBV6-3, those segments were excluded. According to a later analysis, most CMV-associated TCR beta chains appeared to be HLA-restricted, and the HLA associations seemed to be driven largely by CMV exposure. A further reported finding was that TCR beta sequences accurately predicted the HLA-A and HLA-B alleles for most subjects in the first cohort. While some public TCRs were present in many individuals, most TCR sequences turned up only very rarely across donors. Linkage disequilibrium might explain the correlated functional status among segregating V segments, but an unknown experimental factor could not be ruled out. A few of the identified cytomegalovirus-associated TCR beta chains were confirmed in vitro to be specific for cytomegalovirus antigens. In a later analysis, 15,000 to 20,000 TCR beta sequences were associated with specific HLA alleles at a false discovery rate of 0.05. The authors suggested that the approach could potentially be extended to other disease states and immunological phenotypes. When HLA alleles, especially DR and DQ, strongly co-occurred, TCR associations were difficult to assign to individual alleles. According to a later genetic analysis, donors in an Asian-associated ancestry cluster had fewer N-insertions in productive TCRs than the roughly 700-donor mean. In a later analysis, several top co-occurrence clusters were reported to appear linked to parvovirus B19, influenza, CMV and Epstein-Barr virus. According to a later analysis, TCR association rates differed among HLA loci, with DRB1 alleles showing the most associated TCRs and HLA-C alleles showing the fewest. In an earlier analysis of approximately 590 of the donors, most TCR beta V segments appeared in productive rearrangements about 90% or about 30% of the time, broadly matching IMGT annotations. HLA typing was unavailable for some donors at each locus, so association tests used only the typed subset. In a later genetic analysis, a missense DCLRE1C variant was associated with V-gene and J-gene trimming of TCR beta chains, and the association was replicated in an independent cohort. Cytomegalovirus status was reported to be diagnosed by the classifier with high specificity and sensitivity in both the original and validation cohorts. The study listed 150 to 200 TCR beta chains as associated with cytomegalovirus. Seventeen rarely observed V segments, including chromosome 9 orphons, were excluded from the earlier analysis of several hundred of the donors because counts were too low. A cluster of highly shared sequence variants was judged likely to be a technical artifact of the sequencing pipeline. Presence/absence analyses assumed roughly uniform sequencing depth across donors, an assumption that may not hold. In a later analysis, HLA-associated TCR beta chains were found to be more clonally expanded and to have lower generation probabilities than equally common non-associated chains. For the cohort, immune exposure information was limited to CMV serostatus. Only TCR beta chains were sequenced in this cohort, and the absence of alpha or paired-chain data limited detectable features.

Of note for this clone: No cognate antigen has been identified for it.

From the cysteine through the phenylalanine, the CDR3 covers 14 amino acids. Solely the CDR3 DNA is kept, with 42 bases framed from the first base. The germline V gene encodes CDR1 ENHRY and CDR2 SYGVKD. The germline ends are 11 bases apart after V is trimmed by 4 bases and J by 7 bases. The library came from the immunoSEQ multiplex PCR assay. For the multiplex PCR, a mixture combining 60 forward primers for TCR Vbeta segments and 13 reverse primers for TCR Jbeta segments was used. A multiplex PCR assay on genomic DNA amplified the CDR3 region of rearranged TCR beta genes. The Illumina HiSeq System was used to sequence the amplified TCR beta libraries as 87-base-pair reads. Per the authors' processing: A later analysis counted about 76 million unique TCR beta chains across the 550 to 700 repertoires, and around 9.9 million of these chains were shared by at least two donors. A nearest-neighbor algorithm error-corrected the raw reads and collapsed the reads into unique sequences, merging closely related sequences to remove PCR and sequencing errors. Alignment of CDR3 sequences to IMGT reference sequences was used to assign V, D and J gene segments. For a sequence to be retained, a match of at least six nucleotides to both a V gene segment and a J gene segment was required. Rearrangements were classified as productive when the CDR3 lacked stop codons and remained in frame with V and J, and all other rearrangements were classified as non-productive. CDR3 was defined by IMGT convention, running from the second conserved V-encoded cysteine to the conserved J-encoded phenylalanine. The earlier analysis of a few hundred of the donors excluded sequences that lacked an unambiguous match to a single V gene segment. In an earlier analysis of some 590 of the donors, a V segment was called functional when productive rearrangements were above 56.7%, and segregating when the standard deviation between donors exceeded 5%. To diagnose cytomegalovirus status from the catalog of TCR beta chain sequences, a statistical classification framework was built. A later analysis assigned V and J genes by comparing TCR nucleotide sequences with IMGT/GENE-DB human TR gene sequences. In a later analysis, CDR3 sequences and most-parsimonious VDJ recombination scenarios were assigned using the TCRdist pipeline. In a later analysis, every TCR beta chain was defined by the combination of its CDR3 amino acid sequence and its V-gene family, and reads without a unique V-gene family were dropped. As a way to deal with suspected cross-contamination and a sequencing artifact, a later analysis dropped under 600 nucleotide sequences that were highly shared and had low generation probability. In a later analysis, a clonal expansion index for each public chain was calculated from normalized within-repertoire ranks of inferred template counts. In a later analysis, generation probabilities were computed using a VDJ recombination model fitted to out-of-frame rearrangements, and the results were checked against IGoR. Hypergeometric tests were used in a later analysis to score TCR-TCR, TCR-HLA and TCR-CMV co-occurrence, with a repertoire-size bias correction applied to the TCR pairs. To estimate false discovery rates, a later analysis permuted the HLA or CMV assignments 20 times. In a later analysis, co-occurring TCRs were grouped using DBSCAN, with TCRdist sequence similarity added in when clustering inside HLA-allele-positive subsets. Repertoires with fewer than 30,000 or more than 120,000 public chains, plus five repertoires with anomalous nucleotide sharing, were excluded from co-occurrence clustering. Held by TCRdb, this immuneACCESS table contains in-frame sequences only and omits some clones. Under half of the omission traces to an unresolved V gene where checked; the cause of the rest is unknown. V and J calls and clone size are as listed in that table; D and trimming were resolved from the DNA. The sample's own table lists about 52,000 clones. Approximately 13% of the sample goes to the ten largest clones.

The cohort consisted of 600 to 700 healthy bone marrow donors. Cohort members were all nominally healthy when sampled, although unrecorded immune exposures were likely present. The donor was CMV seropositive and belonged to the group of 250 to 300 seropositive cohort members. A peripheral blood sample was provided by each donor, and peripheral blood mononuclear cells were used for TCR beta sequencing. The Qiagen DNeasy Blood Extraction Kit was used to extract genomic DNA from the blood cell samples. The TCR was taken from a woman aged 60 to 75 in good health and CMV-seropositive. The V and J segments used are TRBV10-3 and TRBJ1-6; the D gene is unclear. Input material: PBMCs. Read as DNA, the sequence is TGTGCCATCAGTGCGTCACAGTACAATTCACCCCTCCACTTT. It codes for CAISASQYNSPLHF.